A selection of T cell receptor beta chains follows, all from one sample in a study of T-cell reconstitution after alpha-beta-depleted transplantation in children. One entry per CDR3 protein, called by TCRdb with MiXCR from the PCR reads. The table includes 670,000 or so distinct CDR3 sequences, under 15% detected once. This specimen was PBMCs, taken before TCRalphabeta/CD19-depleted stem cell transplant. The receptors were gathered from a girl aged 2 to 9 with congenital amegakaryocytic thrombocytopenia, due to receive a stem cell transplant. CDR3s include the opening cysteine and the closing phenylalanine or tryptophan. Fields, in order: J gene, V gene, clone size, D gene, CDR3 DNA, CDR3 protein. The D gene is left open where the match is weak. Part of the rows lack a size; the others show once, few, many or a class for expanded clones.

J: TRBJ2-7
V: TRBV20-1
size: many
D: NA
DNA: TGCAGTGCTACACAGGGAGCGTACGAGCAGTACTTC
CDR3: CSATQGAYEQYF

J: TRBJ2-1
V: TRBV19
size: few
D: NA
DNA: TGTGCCAGTAGTATAGATCTCCGCGGCGGAAGCAATGAGCAGTTCTTC
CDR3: CASSIDLRGGSNEQFF

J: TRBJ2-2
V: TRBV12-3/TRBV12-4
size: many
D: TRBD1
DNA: TGTGCCAGCAGTGGTTGGACAGGGGGTACGGGGGAGCTGTTTTTT
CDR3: CASSGWTGGTGELFF

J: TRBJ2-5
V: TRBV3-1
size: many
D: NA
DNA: TGTGCCAGCAGCCGGTTATGGGAGACCCAGTACTTC
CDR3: CASSRLWETQYF

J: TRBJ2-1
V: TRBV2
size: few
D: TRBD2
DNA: TGTGCCAGCACGGCTCTAGCGGGTAACTACAATGAGCAGTTCTTC
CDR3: CASTALAGNYNEQFF

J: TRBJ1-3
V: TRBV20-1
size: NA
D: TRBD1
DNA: TGCAGTGCTAGAGCGACAGGGGGTCCGAGCTCTGGAAACACCATATATTTT
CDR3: CSARATGGPSSGNTIYF

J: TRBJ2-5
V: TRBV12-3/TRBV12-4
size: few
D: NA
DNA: TGTGCCAGCAGTTCCTGGACCCCCCTCAGGGAGACCCAGTACTTC
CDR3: CASSSWTPLRETQYF

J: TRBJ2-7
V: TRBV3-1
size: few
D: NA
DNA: TGTGCCAGCAGCCAAGATGTTGTGGGACCTACGGAGCAGTACTTC
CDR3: CASSQDVVGPTEQYF

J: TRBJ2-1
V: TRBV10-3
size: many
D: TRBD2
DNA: TGTGCCATCAAGGGACTAGCGGGCTACAATGAGCAGTTCTTC
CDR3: CAIKGLAGYNEQFF

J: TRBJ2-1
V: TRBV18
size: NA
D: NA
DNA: TGTGCCAGCTCACCACGAAGTCCACAGGGCGCTTCCTACAATGAGCAGTTCTTC
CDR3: CASSPRSPQGASYNEQFF

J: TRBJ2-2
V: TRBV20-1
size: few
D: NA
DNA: TGCAGTGCTAGCGATGGTAATGGCGCCGGGGAGCTGTTTTTT
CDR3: CSASDGNGAGELFF

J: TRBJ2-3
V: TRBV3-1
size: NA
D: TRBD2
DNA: TGTGCCAGCAGCCAAGACTCTAGCGGGGGGACGCAGTATTTT
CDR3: CASSQDSSGGTQYF

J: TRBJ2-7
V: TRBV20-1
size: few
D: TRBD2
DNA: TGCAGTGCTAGTGCCCTACCGGGACTAGCTTCCAACTACGAGCAGTACTTC
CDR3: CSASALPGLASNYEQYF

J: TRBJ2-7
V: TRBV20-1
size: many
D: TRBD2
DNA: TGCAGTGCCTCTCGGCGAGCGGGGTCCTCCCGGCAGTACTTC
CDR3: CSASRRAGSSRQYF

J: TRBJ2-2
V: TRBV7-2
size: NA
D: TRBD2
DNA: TGTGCCAGCAGCCCGCTACGGACTAGCGATTTCACCGGGGAGCTGTTTTTT
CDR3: CASSPLRTSDFTGELFF

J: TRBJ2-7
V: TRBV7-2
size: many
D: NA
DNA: TGTGCCAGCAGTTTATATCTCTCCTACGAGCAGTACTTC
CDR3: CASSLYLSYEQYF

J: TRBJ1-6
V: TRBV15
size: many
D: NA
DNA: TGTGCCACCAGCAGAGATCTTTGGCGGGATAATTCACCCCTCCACTTT
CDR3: CATSRDLWRDNSPLHF

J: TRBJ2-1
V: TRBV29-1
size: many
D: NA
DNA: TGCAGCGTTAGAGGGGAGTCCTCCTACAATGAGCAGTTCTTC
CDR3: CSVRGESSYNEQFF

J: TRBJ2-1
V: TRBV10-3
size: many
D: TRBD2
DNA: TGTGCCATCAGTGAGACGGGACTAGCGGAATACAATGAGCAGTTCTTC
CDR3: CAISETGLAEYNEQFF

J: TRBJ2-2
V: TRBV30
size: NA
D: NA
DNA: TGTGCCTGGGGTATGATCCGGGACACCAACACCGGGGAGCTGTTTTTT
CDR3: CAWGMIRDTNTGELFF

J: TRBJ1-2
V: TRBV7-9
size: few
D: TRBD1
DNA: TGTGCCAGCAGCTTAGATGGACAGGTTAACTATGGCTACACCTTC
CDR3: CASSLDGQVNYGYTF

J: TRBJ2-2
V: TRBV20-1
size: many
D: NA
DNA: TGCAGTGCTAGGGGCAGGGTGAACACCGGGGAGCTGTTTTTT
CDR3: CSARGRVNTGELFF

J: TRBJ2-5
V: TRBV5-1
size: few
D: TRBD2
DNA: TGCGCCAGCAGCTCCACAAAACCCCGACTAGCGGGAGTCCACCAAGAGACCCAGTACTTC
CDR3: CASSSTKPRLAGVHQETQYF

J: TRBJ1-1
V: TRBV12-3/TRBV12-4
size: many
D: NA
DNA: TGTGCCAGCAGTCCGTCCCTTGGGCAGGGTCCTTCCACTGAAGCTTTCTTT
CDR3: CASSPSLGQGPSTEAFF

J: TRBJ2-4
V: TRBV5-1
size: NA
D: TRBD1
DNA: TGCGCCAGCAGCACCACAGGGGTGATGGAAAACATTCAGTACTTC
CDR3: CASSTTGVMENIQYF

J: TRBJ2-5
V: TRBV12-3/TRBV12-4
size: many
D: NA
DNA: TGTGCCAGCAGTTTAGCGGAACAGCAAGAGACCCAGTACTTC
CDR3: CASSLAEQQETQYF

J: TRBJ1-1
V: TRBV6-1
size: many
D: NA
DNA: TGTGCCAGCAATATCGCTGCAGCGAACACTGAAGCTTTCTTT
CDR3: CASNIAAANTEAFF

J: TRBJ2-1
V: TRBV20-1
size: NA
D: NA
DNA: TGCAGTGCTAGAGCGCAAGGAGTACTGAATGAGCAGTTCTTC
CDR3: CSARAQGVLNEQFF

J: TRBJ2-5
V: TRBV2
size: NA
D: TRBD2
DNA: TGTGCCAGCAGTCCCCGACTAGCGGCGTACCAAGAGACCCAGTACTTC
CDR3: CASSPRLAAYQETQYF